These 12 T cell receptor beta chains were sequenced from one sample in a study of post-analysis software for immune sequencing data (dated by TCRdb to between 2014 and 2016). Their recognized antigens are unknown. Broad study findings and their caveats: Significantly higher frequencies in patients than in controls were found for five or six TRBV segments, including TRBV5-6, TRBV5-1 and TRBV20-1.

Libraries came from PCR. Sequencing relied on an Illumina HiSeq 2500. To reduce PCR and sequencing biases, unique molecular identifiers were incorporated into the TCR beta cDNA libraries. TCRdb trimmed the raw reads at Q25, called clones with MiXCR and kept productive beta chains. Each CDR3 protein appears once, grouped with its most common genes and DNA. The sample table records about 200,000 distinct CDR3 sequences; over 25% of these occur just once. Of the sample, 3% to 4% falls within the top ten clones. The sample taken for sequencing was blood. The source is a girl aged 2-17 years with multiple sclerosis.

The chain recombines TRBV3-1 with TRBJ2-5, with a tentative D call TRBD1 (6 bases). The CDR3 length is 15 residues. From germline, CDR1 is LGHDT and CDR2 YNNKEL (reference sequence). V was trimmed by 1 base and J by 7 bases, leaving 16 bases between them. As DNA, the CDR3 is TGTGCCAGCAGCCAAGGGGACCGACGAGGGGGGACCCAGTACTTC. Translation gives CASSQGDRRGGTQYF.

This clonotype has just a few counts. This chain joins TRBV10-3 and TRBJ2-5, with TRBD2 matching over 9 bases. V lost 2 bases and J lost 11; bases outside the gene matches: 15. Germline loops: CDR1 ENHRY, CDR2 SYGVKD. The CDR3 has 16 amino acids. CDR3 sequence: CAISEPRGLAANEQYF. In DNA, the CDR3 is TGTGCCATCAGTGAGCCACGGGGACTAGCCGCCAATGAGCAGTACTTC.

This clonotype was observed a few times. The chain has TRBV18 and TRBJ1-1; D might be TRBD1 (6 bases). V was clipped by 4 bases and J by 1 base, with 13 bases between them. Germline CDR1 reads KGHSH; CDR2 reads LQKENI. The CDR3 length is 15 residues. In nucleotides, the CDR3 is TGTGCCAGCTCACTATCGCCACAGGGGAACACTGAAGCTTTCTTT. Its protein product is CASSLSPQGNTEAFF.

This clonotype showed up many times. CDR3 DNA sequence: TGTGCCAGCAGCTTAGTTGGATCGCCTACAGATACGCAGTATTTT. Translating gives CASSLVGSPTDTQYF. The genes are TRBV11-2 and TRBJ2-3; D is ambiguous. Per the germline V gene, CDR1 is SGHAT and CDR2 is FQNNGV. V lost 1 base, J lost 3 bases, and 11 bases lay in between. The CDR3 length is 15 residues.

This clonotype appeared many times. This chain links TRBV20-1 with TRBJ2-7, with 7 nucleotides matching TRBD1. The CDR3 is 12 residues long. The V segment lost 8 bases and the J segment 2 bases; nucleotides outside the gene matches: 6. Germline values: CDR1 DFQATT, CDR2 SNEGSKA (reference sequence). This CDR3 reads CSLEGQTYEQYF. CDR3 sequence (DNA): TGCAGTCTAGAGGGACAGACCTACGAGCAGTACTTC.

This clonotype was recorded a few times. The rearrangement links TRBV14 to TRBJ1-2; a possible D gene is TRBD1 (6 bases). CDR1 is SGHDN and CDR2 is FVKESK in the germline V gene. This CDR3 spans 14 amino acids. Trimming took 3 bases from V and 7 from J, leaving 15 bases between them. The CDR3 DNA sequence: TGTGCCAGCAGCCAGAGGGGGTTTTATTTTGGCTACACCTTC. The encoded protein is CASSQRGFYFGYTF.

This clonotype appeared many times. This chain connects TRBV5-1 to TRBJ2-5, with D hard to call. Trimming cost V 0 bases and J 3 bases, with 24 bases left between them. The germline gives CDR1 SGHRS, CDR2 YFSETQ. CDR3 length: 19 residues. The CDR3 DNA follows: TGCGCCAGCAGCTTGGCAATCGTTGCGCAGCGCCGGTTTGAAGAGACCCAGTACTTC. Translating it yields CASSLAIVAQRRFEETQYF.

The chain couples TRBV2 to TRBJ2-6; D is uncertain. There are 14 residues in the CDR3. The germline CDR1 and CDR2 sequences are SNHLY and FYNNEI. V was pared by 7 bases and J by 1 base, with 8 bases between. The CDR3 nucleotides are TGTGCCAGCATGCGAATTTCTGGGGCCAACGTCCTGACTTTC. Amino acids: CASMRISGANVLTF.

The table lists this clonotype with a few counts. The rearrangement uses TRBV27 and TRBJ2-7; 9 bases map to TRBD2. This CDR3 has 17 residues. Looked up from germline, CDR1 is MNHEY and CDR2 is SMNVEV (reference sequence). V gave up 3 bases and J gave up 1 base; unmatched junction bases: 10. The CDR3: CASSFVSASGVSYEQYF. The CDR3 nucleotides read TGTGCCAGCAGTTTTGTCAGCGCTAGCGGGGTTTCCTACGAGCAGTACTTC.

This clonotype has ten or more counts. The V call is TRBV15, the J call TRBJ1-5, with D possibly being TRBD1 (6 bases). The CDR3 runs 16 residues. In germline, CDR1 is LNHNV, CDR2 YYDKDF (reference sequence). Trimming removed 0 bases at V and 3 bases at J, with 12 bases between. The CDR3: CATSRDDRSTNQPQHF. The DNA of the CDR3 is TGTGCCACCAGCAGAGACGACAGGTCTACCAATCAGCCCCAGCATTTT.

This clonotype was recorded a few times. This may be a read error: a much more frequent sequence differs by one nucleotide. This chain links TRBV29-1 with TRBJ2-1; D remains ambiguous. The CDR3 spans 12 residues. V was pared by 4 bases and J by 3 bases, with 7 bases between. The germline V gene has CDR1 SQVTM and CDR2 ANQGSEA. For the CDR3, the DNA is TGCAGCGTTGGCGGCCACTACAATGAGCAGTTCTTC. Translation gives CSVGGHYNEQFF.

This clonotype was counted ten times or more. The chain uses TRBV6-1 and TRBJ1-2; the D gene is possibly TRBD1 (5 bases). The V and J ends lost 8 bases and 4 bases respectively, with 11 bases between them. The CDR3 extends over 12 amino acids. Per germline, CDR1 MNHNS and CDR2 SASEGT. CDR3 loop: CASRQLSYGYTF. DNA of the CDR3: TGTGCCAGCCGACAGTTAAGCTATGGCTACACCTTC.